This T cell receptor beta chain was obtained from a study of cytomegalovirus exposure and HLA in healthy donors. Primers included in the PCR were 60 Vbeta and 13 Jbeta primers. TCRdb's copy holds only in-frame clones and misses some; the assay was immunoSEQ multiplex PCR. The sample has 150,000 to 200,000 clones, approximately 80% seen once. Comment on this clone: Antigen: not known.

This CDR3 contains 13 residues. The germline CDR1 and CDR2 sequences are LNHDA and SQIVND (reference sequence). Trimming removed 5 bases at V and 2 bases at J, with 10 bases between. Findings and caveats of the study: HLA allele associations emerged for about 16,000 TCR beta sequences in a later analysis, at 0.05 false discovery rate. The study flagged about 150 TCR beta chains as cytomegalovirus-associated. Analyzed later, association rates of TCRs varied across HLA loci, with DRB1 most and HLA-C fewest. The study had only CMV serostatus as immune exposure information.

This receptor was identified in a woman in her thirties or forties in good health and CMV-seronegative. Sequenced: PBMCs. The V gene is TRBV19, the J gene TRBJ2-7; a weak D match, TRBD1 (5 bases). CDR3 sequence: CASSWKGTYEQYF. The CDR3 nucleotides are TGTGCCAGTAGTTGGAAGGGGACCTACGAGCAGTACTTC.